The clone carrying this TCR beta chain came up a few times. As yet, its antigen is unknown. Both TRBC1 and TRBC2 were covered by a beta constant-region primer of two equimolar oligonucleotides. TCRdb reprocessed the UMI-ligation and nested PCR reads via MiXCR and lists one record per CDR3 protein. The sample gives about 85,000 distinct CDR3 sequences, under 15% of which show up once; approximately 0.84% is in the top ten. This record comes from a study of naive and memory T cell subsets. Notes on the study in general: Over 90% of naive TCR sequences appeared only once, unlike memory subsets. Clonotypes here are unpaired alpha or beta chain sequences.

In germline, CDR1 is SGHDT, CDR2 YYEEEE. The CDR3 runs to 15 residues. The ends were cut back, 4 bases at V and 6 bases at J, with 14 bases in the middle. Cells stained for CD3, CD4, CD8, CD45RA and CD27 were sorted into four subsets. The sample consisted of central memory CD4+ T cells from blood. This clonotype was obtained from a human donor in good health. The chain links TRBV5-6 to TRBJ2-6, with D tentatively TRBD1 (6 bases). DNA of the CDR3: TGTGCCAGCAGCCCGGACAGCGCCCTGGCCAACGTCCTGACTTTC. Translated: CASSPDSALANVLTF.